This T cell receptor beta chain derives from a study of cytomegalovirus exposure and HLA in healthy donors. Primers for the PCR totalled 60 Vbeta and 13 Jbeta. TCRdb's copy holds only in-frame clones and misses some; the assay was immunoSEQ multiplex PCR. The repertoire holds about 130,000 clones, with roughly 78% as singletons. The ends were cut back, 2 bases at V and 5 bases at J, with 6 bases in the middle. Germline V gene lookup returns CDR1 LGHNA and CDR2 YSLEER. The CDR3 totals 12 residues. The TCR was taken from a man aged 25 to 40 in good health and CMV-seropositive. V and J are TRBV4-3 and TRBJ1-1; TRBD1 is a possible D gene (6 bases). The specimen was PBMCs. In DNA form, the CDR3 reads TGCGCCAGCAGCCAAACAGGGACTGAAGCTTTCTTT. Its translation: CASSQTGTEAFF.